The 5 T cell receptor beta chains below all came from one sample that was sequenced in a study of T-cell reconstitution after alpha-beta-depleted transplantation in children. Preparation of the TCRbeta library was carried out with unique molecular identifiers. One entry per CDR3 protein, called by TCRdb with MiXCR from the PCR reads. Of about 230,000 distinct CDR3 sequences in the sample, approximately 9% were seen once. Sequenced material: PBMCs from the stem cell graft donor, taken from the stem cell graft. These receptors were taken from a human donor who donated a stem cell graft to a child with acute lymphoblastic leukemia.

This clonotype was found a few times. V and J are TRBV20-1 and TRBJ2-1; weak D call: TRBD1 (5 bases). The V end lost 6 bases, the J end lost 12 bases, and 12 bases lay between the germline ends. This CDR3 has 10 residues. Germline lookup yields CDR1 DFQATT and CDR2 SNEGSKA (reference sequence). CDR3 amino acids: CSASWQGQFF. CDR3 DNA: TGCAGTGCCAGTTGGCAGGGGCAGTTCTTC.

V and J are TRBV3-1 and TRBJ2-5; the match to TRBD2 covers 13 bases. This CDR3 contains 17 residues. Germline assignment: CDR1 LGHDT and CDR2 YNNKEL (reference sequence). The V and J ends lost 1 base and 5 bases, in that order; junction bases with no gene match: 7. The CDR3 loop is CASSQAGLAGDRETQYF. For the CDR3, the DNA is TGTGCCAGCAGCCAAGCAGGACTAGCGGGGGACCGGGAGACCCAGTACTTC.

Concerning this clonotype: A much larger clonotype is one base distant, so this may be a read error. The J gene is TRBJ2-3, the V gene TRBV19; D gene unclear. The CDR3 totals 14 residues. Germline loops: CDR1 LNHDA, CDR2 SQIVND (reference sequence). In DNA, the CDR3 is TGTGCCAGTAGTATGTCTTCATACACATATACGCAGTATTTT. It codes for CASSMSSYTYTQYF.

This chain uses TRBV12-3 or TRBV12-4 with TRBJ1-1; possibly TRBD1 for D (5 bases). The ends were cut back, 3 bases at V and 0 bases at J, with 20 bases in the middle. CDR3 length: 18 residues. The CDR3: CASSFAGSLNMMNTEAFF. In DNA form, the CDR3 reads TGTGCCAGCAGTTTTGCAGGGTCCCTTAATATGATGAACACTGAAGCTTTCTTT.

This clonotype was observed many times. The V gene is TRBV5-1, the J gene TRBJ2-2, with a possible D match to TRBD1 (5 bases). CDR3 length: 15 amino acids. Trimming pared 4 bases from V and 2 bases from J, leaving 12 bases between. Germline values: CDR1 SGHRS, CDR2 YFSETQ. The CDR3 spells CASSLTASNTGELFF. The CDR3 DNA reads as TGCGCCAGCAGCCTGACAGCCTCAAACACCGGGGAGCTGTTTTTT.